The 18 T cell receptor beta chains below come from one sample, sequenced in a study of blood T cell repertoires in COVID-19. TCRdb's copy holds only in-frame clones and misses some; the assay was immunoSEQ multiplex PCR. The sample includes 60,000 to 70,000 clones, approximately 88% of them seen just once. The sequenced sample consisted of peripheral blood. Receptor source: a man between 50 and 59 years old with active COVID-19.

The CDR3 DNA is TGTGCCAGCAGTGATGGTACAGGGGGAAATGAGCAGTTCTTC. As protein: CASSDGTGGNEQFF. The chain joins TRBV6-4 to TRBJ2-1, with 8 bases that match TRBD1. The trim removed 3 bases at V and 7 bases at J, leaving 5 bases unmatched. Germline values: CDR1 MRHNA, CDR2 SNTAGT. The CDR3 extends over 14 amino acids.

The rearrangement uses TRBV9 and TRBJ2-2; 8 bases match TRBD1. The V gene end was trimmed by 0 bases and the J gene end by 4 bases; junction bases not matched to a gene: 5. Germline V gene sequence: CDR1 SGDLS, CDR2 YYNGEE. This CDR3 region has 16 residues. In nucleotides, the CDR3 is TGTGCCAGCAGCGTAGTCAGAGGACAGGGCACCGGGGAGCTGTTTTTT. Residues: CASSVVRGQGTGELFF.

CDR3 residues: CASSATGGGNTIYF. Written as DNA, the CDR3 is TGTGCCAGCAGCGCCACCGGGGGTGGAAACACCATATATTTT. V is TRBV9 and J is TRBJ1-3; the D gene is possibly TRBD1 (5 bases). CDR3 length equals 14 residues. CDR1 and CDR2 from the germline V gene are SGDLS and YYNGEE. V was shortened by 3 bases and J by 3 bases, with 10 bases between the two germline ends.

The J gene is TRBJ2-2, the V gene TRBV12-3 or TRBV12-4; TRBD1 matches 7 bases. The CDR3 runs 13 residues. V shed 10 bases, J shed 3 bases, and the junction held 5 bases outside the gene matches. The CDR3: CANDRVDTGELFF. The CDR3 DNA is TGTGCCAACGACAGGGTCGACACCGGGGAGCTGTTTTTT.

This clone was observed a handful of times. The genes are TRBV5-1 and TRBJ2-7, with D uncertain. The germline V gene has CDR1 SGHRS and CDR2 YFSETQ. The germline V and J ends were trimmed by 7 bases and 3 bases, with 8 bases remaining between them. The CDR3 has 11 amino acids. DNA for the CDR3: TGCGCCAGCGGTAACAACTACGAGCAGTACTTC. Protein product: CASGNNYEQYF.

V usage is TRBV5-1 and J usage is TRBJ2-2; perhaps TRBD1 as D (6 bases). This CDR3 spans 15 amino acids. Germline loops: CDR1 SGHRS, CDR2 YFSETQ. V lost 0 bases to trimming and J lost 4 bases, with 10 bases between them. CDR3 bases: TGCGCCAGCAGCTTGGACAGGGCGAGCACCGGGGAGCTGTTTTTT. As protein: CASSLDRASTGELFF.

V is TRBV27 and J is TRBJ2-7; 7 bases match TRBD1. V lost 3 bases and J lost 5; bases outside the gene matches: 7. Germline CDR1 is MNHEY and CDR2 is SMNVEV (reference sequence). The CDR3 loop spans 14 amino acids. In DNA form, the CDR3 reads TGTGCCAGCAGTTTTACCGACAGGGAACACGAGCAGTACTTC. It translates to CASSFTDREHEQYF.

This clone has just one count. The chain couples TRBV5-1 to TRBJ2-1, with D tentatively TRBD1 (5 bases). Per the germline V gene, CDR1 is SGHRS and CDR2 is YFSETQ. This CDR3 spans 14 amino acids. V lost 4 bases to trimming and J lost 5 bases, with 13 bases between them. The CDR3 spells CASSEGQGDNEQFF. The CDR3 DNA reads TGCGCCAGCAGCGAAGGACAAGGGGACAATGAGCAGTTCTTC.

The V gene is TRBV4-1, the J gene TRBJ1-2; D gene uncertain. Trimming shortened V by 4 bases and J by 5 bases, and 17 bases separated the two germline ends. The germline V gene has CDR1 MGHRA and CDR2 YSYEKL. This CDR3 contains 15 residues. CDR3 sequence (DNA): TGCGCCAGCAGCCTAACCCGGACTGTCCGATATGGCTACACCTTC. Translation: CASSLTRTVRYGYTF.

The chain is built from TRBV19 and TRBJ2-2; possibly TRBD2 for D (5 bases). The CDR3 totals 14 residues. The germline V gene encodes CDR1 LNHDA and CDR2 SQIVND (reference sequence). V dropped 7 bases and J dropped 4 bases, with 13 bases sitting between them. CDR3 loop: CASTSRGSTGELFF. The DNA for the CDR3 is TGTGCCAGTACTTCACGGGGATCCACCGGGGAGCTGTTTTTT.

The rearrangement links TRBV6-1 to TRBJ1-5; 10 bases line up with TRBD1. V trimming: 3 bases; J trimming: 6 bases; junction bases outside the gene matches: 2. The CDR3 consists of 14 residues. The germline gives CDR1 MNHNS, CDR2 SASEGT. CDR3 bases: TGTGCCAGCAGTGAGACAGGGGGCGGTCAGCCCCAGCATTTT. This translates into CASSETGGGQPQHF.

V is TRBV4-2 and J is TRBJ2-1; D call uncertain. Trimming stripped 2 bases from V and 9 bases from J, with 11 bases between. Germline values: CDR1 LGHNA, CDR2 YNFKEQ. The CDR3 has 13 amino acids. CDR3 in DNA: TGTGCCAGCAGCCAACAATCGGGTCTTGAGCAGTTCTTC. The encoded protein is CASSQQSGLEQFF.

Here the CDR3 reads CASSLGLAGGLNEQFF. DNA of the CDR3: TGCGCCAGCAGCTTGGGTTTAGCGGGGGGGCTGAATGAGCAGTTCTTC. The chain recombines TRBV5-1 with TRBJ2-1, with TRBD2 matching 11 bases. In germline, CDR1 is SGHRS, CDR2 YFSETQ. CDR3 length: 16 residues. The ends lost 0 bases at V and 7 bases at J; junction bases unmatched: 6.

This chain connects TRBV19 to TRBJ1-2; the D gene is possibly TRBD1 (5 bases). V was shortened by 3 bases and J by 8 bases, with 13 bases between the two germline ends. The CDR3 extends over 13 amino acids. The germline V gene has CDR1 LNHDA and CDR2 SQIVND (reference sequence). Here the CDR3 DNA reads TGTGCCAGTAGTATGGGGCAGACCCGAGGCTACACCTTC. This sequence encodes CASSMGQTRGYTF.

The V gene is TRBV5-1, the J gene TRBJ1-1, with no clear D. From germline, CDR1 is SGHRS and CDR2 YFSETQ. The ends were cut back, 5 bases at V and 6 bases at J, with 20 bases in the middle. The CDR3 is 15 amino acids. CDR3 DNA: TGCGCCAGCAGTGGCCCGGGGAGGAGGTTCGCTGAAGCTTTCTTT. Protein product: CASSGPGRRFAEAFF.

The rearrangement joins TRBV29-1 to TRBJ1-2; 8 bases align to TRBD1. In germline, CDR1 is SQVTM, CDR2 ANQGSEA. The CDR3 has 16 amino acids. The V gene end was trimmed by 4 bases and the J gene end by 2 bases; junction bases not matched to a gene: 12. CDR3 protein: CSVGGTDREANYGYTF. DNA for the CDR3: TGCAGCGTTGGGGGCACGGACAGGGAGGCGAACTATGGCTACACCTTC.

V usage is TRBV6-5 and J usage is TRBJ2-5; maybe TRBD1 (5 bases). The germline V gene has CDR1 MNHEY and CDR2 SVGAGI. This CDR3 contains 13 residues. Between the trimmed V and J ends, which lost 4 bases and 6 bases, there was a span of 12 bases. The DNA of the CDR3 is TGTGCCAGCAGTTCGGGCCCAGGGCAGACCCAGTACTTC. Translated: CASSSGPGQTQYF.

The rearrangement links TRBV12-3 or TRBV12-4 to TRBJ2-2; the D gene is possibly TRBD1 (6 bases). CDR3 length: 13 amino acids. With 8 bases removed from V and 5 bases from J, the gap between germline ends came to 12 bases. CDR3 DNA: TGTGCCAGCTCCAAGCAGGGGACCGGGGAGCTGTTTTTT. Its protein product is CASSKQGTGELFF.